Each of the 17 T cell receptor beta chains below was sequenced from the same sample in a study of blood T cell repertoires in COVID-19. Assay used: immunoSEQ multiplex PCR; TCRdb lists only in-frame clones, some missing. The sample consists of a few hundred thousand clones, more than 75% of them appearing once. Sequencing used peripheral blood. The receptors come from a woman between 65 and 79 years old with active or convalescent COVID-19.

This clone came up once. The chain employs TRBV11-2 and TRBJ1-6; perhaps TRBD1 as D (6 bases). The germline V gene has CDR1 SGHAT and CDR2 FQNNGV. The CDR3 extends over 15 amino acids. Between the trimmed V and J ends, which lost 1 base and 8 bases, there was a span of 12 bases. Here the CDR3 reads CASSLVGGADSPLHF. Written as DNA, the CDR3 is TGTGCCAGCAGCTTAGTGGGGGGGGCGGATTCACCCCTCCACTTT.

This clone was counted once. The chain links TRBV2 to TRBJ2-2; TRBD2 agrees at 8 bases. V dropped 6 bases and J dropped 4; count of bases not matched to a gene: 4. The CDR3 has 14 residues. Germline CDR1 SNHLY, CDR2 FYNNEI. This chain's CDR3 is CASRIAGSTGELFF. CDR3 DNA: TGTGCCAGCAGGATAGCGGGGAGCACCGGGGAGCTGTTTTTT.

This chain links TRBV7-3 with TRBJ2-3, with 8 bases matching TRBD2. The CDR3 is 15 residues long. The V and J ends lost 3 bases and 2 bases, in that order; junction bases with no gene match: 4. Germline CDR1 and CDR2: SGHTA and FQGTGA. In nucleotides, the CDR3 is TGTGCCAGCAGCTTTAGCGGGGAAAACACAGATACGCAGTATTTT. Its protein is CASSFSGENTDTQYF. Variable domain in full (rest from reference TRBV7-3 and TRBJ2-3): GAGVSQTPSNKVTEKGKYVELRCDPISGHTALYWYRQSLGQGPEFLIYFQGTGAADDSGLPNDRFFAVRPEGSVSTLKIQRTERGDSAVYLCASSFSGENTDTQYFGPGTRLTVL.

V gene TRBV27 combines with J gene TRBJ1-1; maybe TRBD1 (6 bases). Germline V gene lookup returns CDR1 MNHEY and CDR2 SMNVEV (reference sequence). The CDR3 has 14 residues. V lost 1 base and J 7 bases, leaving 13 bases between the germline ends. Written as DNA, the CDR3 is TGTGCCAGCAGTTTATTAGGGGGGGGGTTTGAAGCTTTCTTT. It translates to CASSLLGGGFEAFF.

V is TRBV19 and J is TRBJ1-1; TRBD1 matches at 9 bases. The V and J ends lost 0 bases and 5 bases, in that order; junction bases with no gene match: 7. CDR1 is LNHDA, CDR2 SQIVND, per germline (reference sequence). This CDR3 comprises 16 residues. CDR3 sequence reads: CASSIEGGQGWTEAFF. The CDR3 DNA follows: TGTGCCAGTAGTATAGAGGGGGGACAGGGTTGGACTGAAGCTTTCTTT.

The chain employs TRBV19 and TRBJ2-7; D is uncertain. CDR1 is LNHDA, CDR2 SQIVND, per germline (reference sequence). This CDR3 has 13 residues. V dropped 4 bases and J dropped 2 bases, with 9 bases sitting between them. CDR3 DNA sequence: TGTGCCAGTAGTACCGTTCGGGCCTACGAGCAGTACTTC. This codes for CASSTVRAYEQYF.

The chain has TRBV2 and TRBJ1-3, with 7 bases identical to TRBD1. CDR3 size: 15 residues. The V gene's germline CDR1 is SNHLY and CDR2 FYNNEI. V shed 10 bases and J 0 bases; nucleotides not matched to a gene: 9. The CDR3 loop reads CATLPGTASGNTIYF. Written as DNA, the CDR3 is TGTGCCACCCTCCCCGGGACAGCCTCTGGAAACACCATATATTTT.

The chain is built from TRBV18 and TRBJ2-7; possibly TRBD1 for D (5 bases). This CDR3 is built from 17 residues. From germline, CDR1 is KGHSH and CDR2 LQKENI. Trimming left V 2 bases short and J 0 bases short, with 17 bases between. The CDR3 DNA sequence: TGTGCCAGCTCACCATCTCTTCTACAGGACGTCTCCTACGAGCAGTACTTC. This codes for CASSPSLLQDVSYEQYF.

V usage is TRBV19 and J usage is TRBJ2-3; D gene unclear. Between the trimmed V and J ends, which lost 5 bases and 0 bases, there was a span of 12 bases. The CDR3 is 15 amino acids. Germline V lookup: CDR1 LNHDA, CDR2 SQIVND (reference sequence). For the CDR3, the DNA is TGTGCCAGTAGTCTTTACAGATCTAGCACAGATACGCAGTATTTT. Its translation is CASSLYRSSTDTQYF.

The V gene is TRBV2, the J gene TRBJ1-1; perhaps TRBD1 as D (5 bases). V lost 3 bases and J lost 4, with 6 bases in between. The CDR3 is 12 residues long. Germline loops: CDR1 SNHLY, CDR2 FYNNEI. This CDR3 reads CASSDRATEAFF. CDR3 nucleotides: TGTGCCAGCAGTGACAGGGCCACTGAAGCTTTCTTT.

The chain has TRBV6-2 or TRBV6-3 and TRBJ1-1, with 7 bases that match TRBD1. CDR1 is MNHEY and CDR2 is SVGEGT in the germline V gene. V lost 6 bases to trimming and J lost 6 bases; unmatched junction nucleotides: 10. The CDR3 totals 14 residues. The CDR3 region is CASSPTTGAAEAFF. The CDR3 DNA is TGTGCCAGCAGCCCTACCACAGGGGCCGCTGAAGCTTTCTTT.

The V gene is TRBV6-2 or TRBV6-3, the J gene TRBJ2-5; D is uncertain. Between the trimmed V and J ends, which lost 3 bases and 5 bases, there was a span of 13 bases. Germline V gene lookup returns CDR1 MNHEY and CDR2 SVGEGT. There are 14 residues in the CDR3. CDR3 in DNA: TGTGCCAGCAGTTATGGTTCCGTCCGGGAGACCCAGTACTTC. Its translation: CASSYGSVRETQYF.

This clone is a singleton in its sample. This rearrangement joins TRBV11-2 to TRBJ1-2; D is perhaps TRBD1 (5 bases). The V and J ends lost 5 bases and 6 bases respectively, with 19 bases between them. The CDR3 loop spans 15 amino acids. Germline assignment: CDR1 SGHAT and CDR2 FQNNGV. CDR3 sequence reads: CASSLLGGVGDGYTF. Here the CDR3 DNA reads TGTGCCAGCAGCCTTTTAGGAGGGGTGGGTGATGGCTACACCTTC. The full variable domain, rest sourced from reference TRBV11-2 and TRBJ1-2, is EAGVAQSPRYKIIEKRQSVAFWCNPISGHATLYWYQQILGQGPKLLIQFQNNGVVDDSQLPKDRFSAERLKGVDSTLKIQPAKLEDSAVYLCASSLLGGVGDGYTFGSGTRLTVV.

The V gene is TRBV6-5, the J gene TRBJ2-1; 7 bases match TRBD2. CDR1 and CDR2 from the germline V gene are MNHEY and SVGAGI. Germline trimming cut 6 bases from V and 9 bases from J; bases unmatched to any gene: 5. This CDR3 region has 12 residues. For the CDR3, the DNA is TGTGCCAGCAGGTTACGGGAGGCTGAGCAGTTCTTC. Amino acid sequence: CASRLREAEQFF.

This clone has only a few counts. The J gene is TRBJ1-2, the V gene TRBV2; TRBD1 matches at 9 bases. V shed 6 bases and J 4 bases; nucleotides not matched to a gene: 9. In germline, CDR1 is SNHLY, CDR2 FYNNEI. The CDR3 length is 15 residues. The CDR3: CASSDTGGSVYGYTF. The CDR3 DNA sequence: TGTGCCAGCAGCGATACAGGGGGCTCAGTCTATGGCTACACCTTC.

The chain is built from TRBV3-1 (or the pseudogene TRBV3-2) and TRBJ1-6; TRBD1 agrees at 7 bases. V lost 5 bases, J lost 7 bases, and 11 bases stayed unmatched. Germline V lookup: CDR1 LGHDT, CDR2 YNNKEL (reference sequence). The CDR3 totals 16 residues. The CDR3 DNA is TGTGCCAGCAGCACTTTAACCGGGACAGCAAATTCACCCCTCCACTTT. Translating gives CASSTLTGTANSPLHF.

This chain links TRBV9 with TRBJ2-7; 11 bases fit TRBD1. This CDR3 is built from 14 residues. Germline V gene sequence: CDR1 SGDLS, CDR2 YYNGEE. The V and J ends lost 6 bases and 3 bases, in that order; junction bases with no gene match: 5. CDR3 region: CASNLGTGGYEQYF. CDR3 in DNA: TGTGCCAGCAATTTAGGGACAGGGGGCTACGAGCAGTACTTC.